This TCR beta chain derives from a study of shared clonotypes between healthy human individuals. Study-wide findings and caveats: Clonotypes shared by all four donors outscored non-shared clonotypes in generation probability.

This clone was counted a single time. What it binds is unknown. V dropped 4 bases and J dropped 7; count of bases not matched to a gene: 11. The CDR3 spans 16 residues. CDR1 and CDR2 from the germline V gene are MNHNS and SASEGT. Clones were sequenced by immunoSEQ multiplex PCR, and TCRdb holds only the in-frame ones, with some missing. The table has some 2,000,000 clones, roughly 94% seen once. This clonotype originated in a man aged 18 to 30 in good health. Specimen: naive CD4+ T cells sorted from blood. The subset denotes: CD45RA+ positively selected. The J gene is TRBJ2-1, the V gene TRBV6-1, with 9 positions matching TRBD1. For the CDR3, the DNA is TGTGCCAGCAGTGGAGAACAGGGGGCGGCCTGGAATGAGCAGTTCTTC. Translated: CASSGEQGAAWNEQFF.